This T cell receptor beta chain was profiled in a study of blood T cell repertoires in COVID-19. Background on the study: Acute and convalescent COVID-19 specimens originated in the United States, Italy and Spain. PBMCs, B-cell-depleted T cells, or T cells were the source of the cDNA or gDNA that made up the material.

Trimming left V 1 base short and J 4 bases short, with 16 bases between. This CDR3 comprises 16 residues. Per germline, CDR1 SEHNR and CDR2 FQNEAQ (reference sequence). In the source study's methods: Estimation of nucleated cell counts relied on the amplification of reference gene primers. Profiling relied on immunoSEQ multiplex PCR, and the TCRdb table lists in-frame clones only, not all of them. V and J calls and clone size are given by that table; D and trimming were obtained from the DNA. The sample contains 150,000 to 200,000 clones, 70% to 80% of which appear only once. Recruited during active infection, patients (from Seattle) were subsequently followed longitudinally.

The sample taken for sequencing was peripheral blood. The sequence derives from a woman between 40 and 55 years old with COVID-19, enrolled during active disease. The gene calls are TRBV7-9 and TRBJ1-2, with a tentative D call TRBD1 (6 bases). As DNA, the CDR3 is TGTGCCAGCAGCTTAGGAGGGGGGGCTTCAGGCTATGGCTACACCTTC. It is translated as CASSLGGGASGYGYTF.